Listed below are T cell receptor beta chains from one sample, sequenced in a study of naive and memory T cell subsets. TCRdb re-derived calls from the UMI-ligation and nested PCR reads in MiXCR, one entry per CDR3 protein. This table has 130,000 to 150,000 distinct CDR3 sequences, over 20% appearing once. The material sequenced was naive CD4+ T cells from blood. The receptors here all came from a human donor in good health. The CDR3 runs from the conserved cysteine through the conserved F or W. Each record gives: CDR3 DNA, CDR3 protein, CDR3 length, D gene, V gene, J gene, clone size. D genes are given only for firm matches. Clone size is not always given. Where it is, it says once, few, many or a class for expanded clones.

CDR3 DNA: TGTGCCAGCAGTTTATTGGACAGGGGGTATCAGCCCCAGCATTTT
CDR3 protein: CASSLLDRGYQPQHF
CDR3 length: 15
D gene: TRBD1
V gene: TRBV28
J gene: TRBJ1-5
clone size: -

CDR3 DNA: TGTGCCAGCAGTAAACAGGGGTTCACCGGGGAGCTGTTTTTT
CDR3 protein: CASSKQGFTGELFF
CDR3 length: 14
D gene: TRBD1
V gene: TRBV25-1
J gene: TRBJ2-2
clone size: -

CDR3 DNA: TGTGCCAGCAGCCTCCGGACCGGGACAAGGGACTCTGGGGCCAACGTCCTGACTTTC
CDR3 protein: CASSLRTGTRDSGANVLTF
CDR3 length: 19
D gene: -
V gene: TRBV6-5
J gene: TRBJ2-6
clone size: few

CDR3 DNA: TGCAGTGCTAGGACAGGCCTTAACTATGGCTACACCTTC
CDR3 protein: CSARTGLNYGYTF
CDR3 length: 13
D gene: -
V gene: TRBV20-1
J gene: TRBJ1-2
clone size: -

CDR3 DNA: TGTGCCAGCAGCGTTGGGAGGGCCCCCGGGGAGCTGTTTTTT
CDR3 protein: CASSVGRAPGELFF
CDR3 length: 14
D gene: TRBD2
V gene: TRBV9
J gene: TRBJ2-2
clone size: -

CDR3 DNA: TGTGCCAGCAGCTTCGGTCAGTTGGGTCGGACTAGCGGGAGCTCTGGGGCCAACGTCCTGACTTTC
CDR3 protein: CASSFGQLGRTSGSSGANVLTF
CDR3 length: 22
D gene: TRBD2
V gene: TRBV11-2
J gene: TRBJ2-6
clone size: few

CDR3 DNA: TGCAGCGTTGCGGCTGACGGATTGAACACTGAAGCTTTCTTT
CDR3 protein: CSVAADGLNTEAFF
CDR3 length: 14
D gene: -
V gene: TRBV29-1
J gene: TRBJ1-1
clone size: -

CDR3 DNA: TGCAGTTGGGGAATGGGGTTGACCGGGGAGCTGTTTTTT
CDR3 protein: CSWGMGLTGELFF
CDR3 length: 13
D gene: -
V gene: TRBV29-1
J gene: TRBJ2-2
clone size: -

CDR3 DNA: TGTGCCAGCAGCGCTACTATCCGCGAGCAGTACTTC
CDR3 protein: CASSATIREQYF
CDR3 length: 12
D gene: -
V gene: TRBV7-2
J gene: TRBJ2-7
clone size: -

CDR3 DNA: TGTGCCACCAGTGATTTTAGCGGGAATAACAATGAGCAGTTCTTC
CDR3 protein: CATSDFSGNNNEQFF
CDR3 length: 15
D gene: TRBD2
V gene: TRBV24-1
J gene: TRBJ2-1
clone size: -

CDR3 DNA: TGTGCCAGCAGTGCGAGTGTCCGGAACACTGAAGCTTTCTTT
CDR3 protein: CASSASVRNTEAFF
CDR3 length: 14
D gene: -
V gene: TRBV25-1
J gene: TRBJ1-1
clone size: few

CDR3 DNA: TGCAGTGCTAGAGCGGACAGGGATCAGCCCCAGCATTTT
CDR3 protein: CSARADRDQPQHF
CDR3 length: 13
D gene: TRBD1
V gene: TRBV20-1
J gene: TRBJ1-5
clone size: few

CDR3 DNA: TGTGCCACCTCCCGGACCGCCGGGGATGAGCAGTTCTTC
CDR3 protein: CATSRTAGDEQFF
CDR3 length: 13
D gene: -
V gene: TRBV24-1
J gene: TRBJ2-1
clone size: few

CDR3 DNA: TGTGCCAGCAATCTAGCGGGAACACCTGAAGAGACCCAGTACTTC
CDR3 protein: CASNLAGTPEETQYF
CDR3 length: 15
D gene: TRBD2
V gene: TRBV6-2/TRBV6-3
J gene: TRBJ2-5
clone size: -

CDR3 DNA: TGCAGCGGAGGCAGGGGCACCGGGGAGCTGTTTTTT
CDR3 protein: CSGGRGTGELFF
CDR3 length: 12
D gene: -
V gene: TRBV29-1
J gene: TRBJ2-2
clone size: many

CDR3 DNA: TGCAGTGCTCAAAGGGGCGATGAGCAGTTCTTC
CDR3 protein: CSAQRGDEQFF
CDR3 length: 11
D gene: -
V gene: TRBV20-1
J gene: TRBJ2-1
clone size: few

CDR3 DNA: TGTGCCAGCAGTGCCCCCCGGGCCTACCGCCCCTACAATGAGCAGTTCTTC
CDR3 protein: CASSAPRAYRPYNEQFF
CDR3 length: 17
D gene: -
V gene: TRBV6-2/TRBV6-3
J gene: TRBJ2-1
clone size: few

CDR3 DNA: TGCAGTGCTAGAGATTCCGGGCTGGATGAAAAACTGTTTTTT
CDR3 protein: CSARDSGLDEKLFF
CDR3 length: 14
D gene: -
V gene: TRBV20-1
J gene: TRBJ1-4
clone size: few

CDR3 DNA: TGTGCCAGCAGCTCCACTGCACTCCACTACGAGCAGTACTTC
CDR3 protein: CASSSTALHYEQYF
CDR3 length: 14
D gene: -
V gene: TRBV7-6
J gene: TRBJ2-7
clone size: -

CDR3 DNA: TGTGCCACCAGTGAAGGGCGGGGCGGGAATCAGCCCCAGCATTTT
CDR3 protein: CATSEGRGGNQPQHF
CDR3 length: 15
D gene: -
V gene: TRBV24-1
J gene: TRBJ1-5
clone size: -

CDR3 DNA: TGTGCCAGCAGCCAGCGCGGAGAAGAAGAGACCCAGTACTTC
CDR3 protein: CASSQRGEEETQYF
CDR3 length: 14
D gene: -
V gene: TRBV14
J gene: TRBJ2-5
clone size: many

CDR3 DNA: TGTGCCAGTAGCAGAGGACCCTCTCGGGGGGAAGAGACCCAGTACTTC
CDR3 protein: CASSRGPSRGEETQYF
CDR3 length: 16
D gene: TRBD2
V gene: TRBV19
J gene: TRBJ2-5
clone size: -

CDR3 DNA: TGTGCCAGCAGCCTAAAAGACACTGAAGCTTTCTTT
CDR3 protein: CASSLKDTEAFF
CDR3 length: 12
D gene: -
V gene: TRBV7-9
J gene: TRBJ1-1
clone size: few

CDR3 DNA: TGTGCCAGCAGCCAAGATAGTGGAGGGGGTCAGCCCCAGCATTTT
CDR3 protein: CASSQDSGGGQPQHF
CDR3 length: 15
D gene: -
V gene: TRBV3-1
J gene: TRBJ1-5
clone size: few

CDR3 DNA: TGTGCCAGCAGTGCCAAGCGGGAGGGCCCACAGTACTTC
CDR3 protein: CASSAKREGPQYF
CDR3 length: 13
D gene: TRBD2
V gene: TRBV6-5
J gene: TRBJ2-7
clone size: -

CDR3 DNA: TGTGCCAGCAGTTTATGGGGACAGGGGTCCTACGAGCAGTACTTC
CDR3 protein: CASSLWGQGSYEQYF
CDR3 length: 15
D gene: TRBD1
V gene: TRBV28
J gene: TRBJ2-7
clone size: many

CDR3 DNA: TGCGCCAGCAGCTTGGCCGGGAAAAGGGTCTTGGAGACCCAGTACTTC
CDR3 protein: CASSLAGKRVLETQYF
CDR3 length: 16
D gene: -
V gene: TRBV5-1
J gene: TRBJ2-5
clone size: few

CDR3 DNA: TGTGCCAGCACTAAGAGAGTCGATACGCAGTATTTT
CDR3 protein: CASTKRVDTQYF
CDR3 length: 12
D gene: -
V gene: TRBV12-3/TRBV12-4
J gene: TRBJ2-3
clone size: few

CDR3 DNA: TGTGCCAGTAGGGCGGGACAGGGTGCGTACAATGAGCAGTTCTTC
CDR3 protein: CASRAGQGAYNEQFF
CDR3 length: 15
D gene: TRBD1
V gene: TRBV19
J gene: TRBJ2-1
clone size: -

CDR3 DNA: TGTGCCAGCAGTCCGGGACAGGGGTCCCGGGGGCAGTACTTC
CDR3 protein: CASSPGQGSRGQYF
CDR3 length: 14
D gene: TRBD1
V gene: TRBV28
J gene: TRBJ2-7
clone size: few

CDR3 DNA: TGTGCCACCAGTGAAGGAGCTAAGCAAGAGACCCAGTACTTC
CDR3 protein: CATSEGAKQETQYF
CDR3 length: 14
D gene: -
V gene: TRBV24-1
J gene: TRBJ2-5
clone size: few

CDR3 DNA: TGTGCCAGCAGTTACTTAGGACAGGGGGCTATTAACTATGGCTACACCTTC
CDR3 protein: CASSYLGQGAINYGYTF
CDR3 length: 17
D gene: TRBD1
V gene: TRBV6-5
J gene: TRBJ1-2
clone size: -

CDR3 DNA: TGTGCCAGCAGCTTAGCTGGGCAGGGGGTAGGCGGTGAGCAGTTCTTC
CDR3 protein: CASSLAGQGVGGEQFF
CDR3 length: 16
D gene: TRBD1
V gene: TRBV7-2
J gene: TRBJ2-1
clone size: -

CDR3 DNA: TGCAGTGCTAGACAGACAGGGACTGGAAACACCATATATTTT
CDR3 protein: CSARQTGTGNTIYF
CDR3 length: 14
D gene: TRBD1
V gene: TRBV20-1
J gene: TRBJ1-3
clone size: few

CDR3 DNA: TGTGCCAGCAGTTTGGACAGTGTAAGTCAGCCCCAGCATTTT
CDR3 protein: CASSLDSVSQPQHF
CDR3 length: 14
D gene: -
V gene: TRBV6-5
J gene: TRBJ1-5
clone size: few

CDR3 DNA: TGTGCCAGCAACAACGACGGAGCCTACGAGCAGTACTTC
CDR3 protein: CASNNDGAYEQYF
CDR3 length: 13
D gene: -
V gene: TRBV6-2/TRBV6-3
J gene: TRBJ2-7
clone size: -

CDR3 DNA: TGTGCCCTGGACGACACTACCTCCTACGAGCAGTACTTC
CDR3 protein: CALDDTTSYEQYF
CDR3 length: 13
D gene: -
V gene: TRBV30
J gene: TRBJ2-7
clone size: -

CDR3 DNA: TGTGCCTGGCTCTCCGTGAGCGGGAGGACAGATACGCAGTATTTT
CDR3 protein: CAWLSVSGRTDTQYF
CDR3 length: 15
D gene: TRBD2
V gene: TRBV30
J gene: TRBJ2-3
clone size: -

CDR3 DNA: TGCAGTGCTAGAGAAGGGACTAGCGGGATTTGGGGGTACAATGAGCAGTTCTTC
CDR3 protein: CSAREGTSGIWGYNEQFF
CDR3 length: 18
D gene: TRBD2
V gene: TRBV20-1
J gene: TRBJ2-1
clone size: -

CDR3 DNA: TGTGCCAGCAGTGACCCGAGGAGGTTGAGTGGCTACACCTTC
CDR3 protein: CASSDPRRLSGYTF
CDR3 length: 14
D gene: -
V gene: TRBV6-4
J gene: TRBJ1-2
clone size: -

CDR3 DNA: TGTGCCAGCAGTCGACAGGGAGATACGCAGTATTTT
CDR3 protein: CASSRQGDTQYF
CDR3 length: 12
D gene: TRBD1
V gene: TRBV6-2/TRBV6-3
J gene: TRBJ2-3
clone size: many

CDR3 DNA: TGTGCCAGCAGCCCCATCAACGGGAGAGCCGGGGAGCTGTTTTTT
CDR3 protein: CASSPINGRAGELFF
CDR3 length: 15
D gene: -
V gene: TRBV7-2
J gene: TRBJ2-2
clone size: few

CDR3 DNA: TGTGCCAGCAGCCAAGGTTACGGGACCTACAATGAGCAGTTCTTC
CDR3 protein: CASSQGYGTYNEQFF
CDR3 length: 15
D gene: -
V gene: TRBV12-3/TRBV12-4
J gene: TRBJ2-1
clone size: few

CDR3 DNA: TGTGCCAGCCGAACGGACTATTCCCAACCATCGGATGAGCAGTTCTTC
CDR3 protein: CASRTDYSQPSDEQFF
CDR3 length: 16
D gene: -
V gene: TRBV28
J gene: TRBJ2-1
clone size: -

CDR3 DNA: TGCAGCGTGGCTAGCGGGTTCCAAAACATTCAGTACTTC
CDR3 protein: CSVASGFQNIQYF
CDR3 length: 13
D gene: TRBD2
V gene: TRBV29-1
J gene: TRBJ2-4
clone size: -

CDR3 DNA: TGTGCCAGCAGTTACTCGGCCGGGACTAAACCTTACAATGAGCAGTTCTTC
CDR3 protein: CASSYSAGTKPYNEQFF
CDR3 length: 17
D gene: TRBD2
V gene: TRBV6-5
J gene: TRBJ2-1
clone size: -

CDR3 DNA: TGTGCCAGCAGCGTAATAGCCCATGAGCAGTTCTTC
CDR3 protein: CASSVIAHEQFF
CDR3 length: 12
D gene: -
V gene: TRBV7-8
J gene: TRBJ2-1
clone size: -

CDR3 DNA: TGTGCCAGCAGTTTAATAGCGGGAGGGGATGAGCAGTTCTTC
CDR3 protein: CASSLIAGGDEQFF
CDR3 length: 14
D gene: TRBD2
V gene: TRBV27
J gene: TRBJ2-1
clone size: many

CDR3 DNA: TGTGCCAGCAGCTTAGTAGTAGCGGGAGTCACAGGGACGCAGTATTTT
CDR3 protein: CASSLVVAGVTGTQYF
CDR3 length: 16
D gene: TRBD2
V gene: TRBV7-2
J gene: TRBJ2-3
clone size: many

CDR3 DNA: TGTGCCACCAGTGAGCGTTTTTCTGGGACAGGGACCTGCGAGCAGTACTTC
CDR3 protein: CATSERFSGTGTCEQYF
CDR3 length: 17
D gene: TRBD1
V gene: TRBV24-1
J gene: TRBJ2-7
clone size: -

CDR3 DNA: TGTGCCAGTAGTATCGGGGCGGGAGGGACAGATACGCAGTATTTT
CDR3 protein: CASSIGAGGTDTQYF
CDR3 length: 15
D gene: TRBD2
V gene: TRBV19
J gene: TRBJ2-3
clone size: many

CDR3 DNA: TGTGCCAGCACCATAGGGGTCACGGCGGGAGAGGGAGAGACCCAGTACTTC
CDR3 protein: CASTIGVTAGEGETQYF
CDR3 length: 17
D gene: TRBD2
V gene: TRBV7-8
J gene: TRBJ2-5
clone size: few

CDR3 DNA: TGTGCCAGCAGCTTAAGGCGTCAGGGCTCCTACGAGCAGTACTTC
CDR3 protein: CASSLRRQGSYEQYF
CDR3 length: 15
D gene: -
V gene: TRBV7-8
J gene: TRBJ2-7
clone size: -

CDR3 DNA: TGCAGTGCTATTTATGGGAACACTGAAGCTTTCTTT
CDR3 protein: CSAIYGNTEAFF
CDR3 length: 12
D gene: -
V gene: TRBV20-1
J gene: TRBJ1-1
clone size: -

CDR3 DNA: TGTGCCAGCGGGAGGACAGGATCCTACGAGCAGTACTTC
CDR3 protein: CASGRTGSYEQYF
CDR3 length: 13
D gene: -
V gene: TRBV25-1
J gene: TRBJ2-7
clone size: -